Given below is one T cell receptor (beta chain) in context. Germline CDR1 SQVTM, CDR2 ANQGSEA. V was shortened by 8 bases and J by 1 base, with 14 bases between the two germline ends. The CDR3 has 13 residues. These data belong to a study of neoadjuvant anti-PD-1 for oral cavity cancer. The table came from immunoSEQ multiplex PCR; TCRdb's copy has only in-frame clones and leaves some out. The sample includes roughly 6,600 clones, about 78% of them seen just once. This TCR came from a person between 40 and 85 years old with oral cavity squamous cell carcinoma. The sample was PBMCs, taken before nivolumab (anti-PD-1) treatment. The gene calls are TRBV29-1 and TRBJ1-1; the D gene is possibly TRBD1 (5 bases). For the CDR3, the DNA is TGCAGCATCCGGGACCGGACGAACACTGAAGCTTTCTTT. This sequence encodes CSIRDRTNTEAFF.